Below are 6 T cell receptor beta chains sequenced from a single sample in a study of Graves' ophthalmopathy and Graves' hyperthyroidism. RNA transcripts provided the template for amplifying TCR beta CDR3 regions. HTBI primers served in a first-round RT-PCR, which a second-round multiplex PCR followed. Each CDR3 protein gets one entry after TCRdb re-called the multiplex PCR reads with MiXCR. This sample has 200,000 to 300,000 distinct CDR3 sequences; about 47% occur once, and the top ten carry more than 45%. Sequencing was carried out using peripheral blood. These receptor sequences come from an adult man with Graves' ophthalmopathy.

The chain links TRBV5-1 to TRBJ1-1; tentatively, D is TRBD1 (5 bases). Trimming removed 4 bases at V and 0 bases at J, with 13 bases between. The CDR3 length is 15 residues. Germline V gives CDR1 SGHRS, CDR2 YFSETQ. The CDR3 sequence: CASSGSAGMNTEAFF. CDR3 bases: TGCGCCAGCAGCGGGTCGGCAGGGATGAACACTGAAGCTTTCTTT.

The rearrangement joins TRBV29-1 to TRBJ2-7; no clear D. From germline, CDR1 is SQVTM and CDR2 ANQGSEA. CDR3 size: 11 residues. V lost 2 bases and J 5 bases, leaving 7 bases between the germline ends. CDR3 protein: CSVEWGNEQYF. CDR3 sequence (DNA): TGCAGCGTTGAATGGGGAAACGAGCAGTACTTC.

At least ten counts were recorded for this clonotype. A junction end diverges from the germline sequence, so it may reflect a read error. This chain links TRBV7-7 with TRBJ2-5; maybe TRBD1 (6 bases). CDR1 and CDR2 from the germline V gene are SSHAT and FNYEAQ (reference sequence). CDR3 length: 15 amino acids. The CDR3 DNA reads TGTGCTAGCAGTTTAGGGACACCGTACCAAGAGACCCAGTACTTC. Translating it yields CASSLGTPYQETQYF.

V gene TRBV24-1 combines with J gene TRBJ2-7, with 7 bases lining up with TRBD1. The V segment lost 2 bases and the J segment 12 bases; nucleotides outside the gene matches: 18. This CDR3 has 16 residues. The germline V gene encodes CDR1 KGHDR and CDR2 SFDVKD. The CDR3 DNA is TGTGCCACCAGTGATTCAGCATGGACAGGAGGTTCGAATCGGTACTTC. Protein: CATSDSAWTGGSNRYF.

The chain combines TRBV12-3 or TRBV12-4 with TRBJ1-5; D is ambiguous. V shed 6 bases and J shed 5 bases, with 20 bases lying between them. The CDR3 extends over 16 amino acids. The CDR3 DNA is TGTGCCAGCAGGAAATCCCCCGGAACAAGGGATCAGCCCCAGCATTTT. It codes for CASRKSPGTRDQPQHF.

In DNA, the CDR3 is TGTGCCAGCTCGGGACAGGGCGGCACTGAAGCTTTCTTT. Amino acid sequence: CASSGQGGTEAFF. The chain is built from TRBV19 and TRBJ1-1, with 9 bases lining up with TRBD1. The CDR3 loop spans 13 amino acids. V lost 9 bases and J lost 4; bases outside the gene matches: 6. Per the germline V gene, CDR1 is LNHDA and CDR2 is SQIVND (reference sequence).